Following are 13 T cell receptor beta chains from one sample sequenced in a study of cytomegalovirus exposure and HLA in healthy donors. Use of 60 Vbeta and 13 Jbeta primers characterized the PCR. Clones were sequenced by immunoSEQ multiplex PCR, and TCRdb holds only the in-frame ones, with some missing. The profile shows 210,000 or so clones, more than 75% of them singletons. Sequencing used PBMCs. Every receptor here comes from a man younger than 40 in good health and CMV-seronegative.

This sequence joins TRBV6-5 and TRBJ1-3; possibly TRBD1 for D (6 bases). Trimming cost V 6 bases and J 7 bases, with 16 bases left between them. The CDR3 spans 14 residues. Germline lookup yields CDR1 MNHEY and CDR2 SVGAGI. CDR3: CASSPDSRSNTIYF. The CDR3 nucleotides are TGTGCCAGCAGCCCGGACAGCCGGTCGAACACCATATATTTT.

This chain uses TRBV5-4 with TRBJ1-3, with D unresolved. Germline-derived CDR1 and CDR2 are SGHNT and YYREEE (reference sequence). V was clipped by 0 bases and J by 8 bases, with 12 bases between them. The CDR3 is made up of 14 amino acids. CDR3 in amino acids: CASSLGRREHTIYF. The CDR3 region has the DNA TGTGCCAGCAGCTTGGGGAGACGGGAGCACACCATATATTTT.

This chain joins TRBV19 and TRBJ2-7; 8 bases agree with TRBD1. The trim removed 9 bases at V and 3 bases at J, leaving 4 bases unmatched. This CDR3 contains 12 residues. Germline CDR1 is LNHDA and CDR2 is SQIVND (reference sequence). The CDR3 sequence is CASHGQGYEQYF. CDR3 coding DNA: TGTGCCAGCCACGGACAGGGCTACGAGCAGTACTTC.

To note about this clone: One end of the junction does not line up with germline, which may come from a read error. The V and J genes are TRBV7-9 and TRBJ2-7; TRBD2 is a possible D gene (5 bases). From germline, CDR1 is SEHNR and CDR2 FQNEAQ (reference sequence). The CDR3 runs 14 residues. The CDR3 nucleotides read TGTTCCAGCAGCTTCCGGGGATCCGAATACGAGCAGTACTTC. Translated, it gives CSSSFRGSEYEQYF.

The V call is TRBV7-9, the J call TRBJ1-1; D ambiguous. Germline CDR1 SEHNR, CDR2 FQNEAQ (reference sequence). Trimming stripped 1 base from V and 3 bases from J, with 6 bases between. The length of the CDR3 is 13 residues. CDR3 sequence: CASSLVQDTEAFF. CDR3 sequence (DNA): TGTGCCAGCAGCTTAGTGCAGGACACTGAAGCTTTCTTT.

The chain couples TRBV9 to TRBJ1-5; D is undetermined. This CDR3 has 15 residues. V was clipped by 0 bases and J by 6 bases, with 13 bases between them. Germline CDR1 and CDR2: SGDLS and YYNGEE. CDR3 amino acids: CASSVGTLKGQPQHF. The DNA for the CDR3 is TGTGCCAGCAGCGTAGGGACTCTTAAAGGTCAGCCCCAGCATTTT. Drawing the rest from reference TRBV9 and TRBJ1-5, the complete variable domain is DSGVTQTPKHLITATGQRVTLRCSPRSGDLSVYWYQQSLDQGLQFLIQYYNGEERAKGNILERFSAQQFPDLHSELNLSSLELGDSALYFCASSVGTLKGQPQHFGDGTRLSIL.

The chain recombines TRBV7-8 with TRBJ2-1, with D possibly being TRBD2 (5 bases). V gave up 0 bases and J gave up 12 bases, with 15 bases separating them. CDR1 is SGHVS, CDR2 FQNEAQ, per germline. The CDR3 consists of 14 residues. The CDR3 DNA follows: TGTGCCAGCAGCTTAGCGGGTAGGCGGGTCGGGCAGTTCTTC. Translated: CASSLAGRRVGQFF.

In regard to this clone: Its ends do not fully match the called genes, so a read error is possible. The chain employs TRBV7-9 and TRBJ1-2; 7 bases map to TRBD1. CDR1 and CDR2 from the germline V gene are SEHNR and FQNEAQ (reference sequence). This CDR3 is 17 amino acids long. The CDR3 DNA reads TGTTCCAGCAGCTCCCCCCGCCCCGGACAGGCAACGAGTGGCTACACCTTC. This gives the protein CSSSSPRPGQATSGYTF.

The rearrangement joins TRBV6-5 to TRBJ2-7, with 14 bases identical to TRBD2. The germline gives CDR1 MNHEY, CDR2 SVGAGI. CDR3 length: 14 residues. The V segment lost 6 bases and the J segment 4 bases; nucleotides outside the gene matches: 2. In nucleotides, the CDR3 is TGTGCCAGCAGGGGACTAGCGGGGGCTTACGAGCAGTACTTC. Translation gives CASRGLAGAYEQYF.

The chain carries TRBV14 and TRBJ1-3, with D hard to call. Trimming cost V 1 base and J 0 bases, with 10 bases left between them. This CDR3 has 16 residues. Germline V lookup: CDR1 SGHDN, CDR2 FVKESK. As DNA, the CDR3 is TGTGCCAGCAGCCAAGGAGCGGCCCGCTCTGGAAACACCATATATTTT. It is translated as CASSQGAARSGNTIYF.

The count of this clone is one. The chain employs TRBV6-8 and TRBJ1-4; 10 bases fit TRBD1. Trimming cost V 7 bases and J 7 bases; bases outside gene matches: 12. The length of the CDR3 is 16 residues. Germline-derived CDR1 and CDR2 are MNHGY and SAAAGT. As DNA, the CDR3 is TGTGCCAGCAATGAAACTCGACAGGGGGCTACTGAAAAACTGTTTTTT. The encoded protein is CASNETRQGATEKLFF.

The genes are TRBV15 and TRBJ2-1, with a possible D match to TRBD1 (5 bases). The V and J ends lost 4 bases and 5 bases respectively, with 24 bases between them. Germline assignment: CDR1 LNHNV and CDR2 YYDKDF (reference sequence). The CDR3 covers 18 residues. The CDR3 DNA follows: TGTGCCACCAGCAAGGGGATCAGACCGGGCAACTTAGACAATGAGCAGTTCTTC. The encoded protein is CATSKGIRPGNLDNEQFF.

V and J are TRBV2 and TRBJ2-3; TRBD1 agrees at 8 bases. V lost 6 bases, J lost 1 base, and 6 bases stayed unmatched. Per germline, CDR1 SNHLY and CDR2 FYNNEI. This CDR3 has 15 residues. The CDR3 sequence: CASSRQGIGTDTQYF. DNA of the CDR3: TGTGCCAGCAGCCGACAGGGGATAGGCACAGATACGCAGTATTTT.